The present entry profiles one TCR beta chain with its context. This record comes from a study of blood T cell repertoires in COVID-19. Trimming took off 5 bases at V and 10 bases at J, with 14 bases between the two ends. Germline V gene lookup returns CDR1 PRHDT and CDR2 FYEKMQ (reference sequence). This CDR3 is 12 amino acids long. The method was immunoSEQ multiplex PCR; TCRdb's version includes in-frame clones alone and lacks a portion of them. Of roughly 150,000 clones listed, around 84% are singletons. The receptor was derived from a woman aged 45 to 65 who had recovered from COVID-19. Sequencing was done on a sample of PBMCs or T cells enriched from blood (not recorded which). The chain uses TRBV13 and TRBJ2-5; D might be TRBD2 (6 bases). CDR3 bases: TGTGCCAGCAGCGTCCCGGGGGAGCGCCAGTACTTC. This codes for CASSVPGERQYF.